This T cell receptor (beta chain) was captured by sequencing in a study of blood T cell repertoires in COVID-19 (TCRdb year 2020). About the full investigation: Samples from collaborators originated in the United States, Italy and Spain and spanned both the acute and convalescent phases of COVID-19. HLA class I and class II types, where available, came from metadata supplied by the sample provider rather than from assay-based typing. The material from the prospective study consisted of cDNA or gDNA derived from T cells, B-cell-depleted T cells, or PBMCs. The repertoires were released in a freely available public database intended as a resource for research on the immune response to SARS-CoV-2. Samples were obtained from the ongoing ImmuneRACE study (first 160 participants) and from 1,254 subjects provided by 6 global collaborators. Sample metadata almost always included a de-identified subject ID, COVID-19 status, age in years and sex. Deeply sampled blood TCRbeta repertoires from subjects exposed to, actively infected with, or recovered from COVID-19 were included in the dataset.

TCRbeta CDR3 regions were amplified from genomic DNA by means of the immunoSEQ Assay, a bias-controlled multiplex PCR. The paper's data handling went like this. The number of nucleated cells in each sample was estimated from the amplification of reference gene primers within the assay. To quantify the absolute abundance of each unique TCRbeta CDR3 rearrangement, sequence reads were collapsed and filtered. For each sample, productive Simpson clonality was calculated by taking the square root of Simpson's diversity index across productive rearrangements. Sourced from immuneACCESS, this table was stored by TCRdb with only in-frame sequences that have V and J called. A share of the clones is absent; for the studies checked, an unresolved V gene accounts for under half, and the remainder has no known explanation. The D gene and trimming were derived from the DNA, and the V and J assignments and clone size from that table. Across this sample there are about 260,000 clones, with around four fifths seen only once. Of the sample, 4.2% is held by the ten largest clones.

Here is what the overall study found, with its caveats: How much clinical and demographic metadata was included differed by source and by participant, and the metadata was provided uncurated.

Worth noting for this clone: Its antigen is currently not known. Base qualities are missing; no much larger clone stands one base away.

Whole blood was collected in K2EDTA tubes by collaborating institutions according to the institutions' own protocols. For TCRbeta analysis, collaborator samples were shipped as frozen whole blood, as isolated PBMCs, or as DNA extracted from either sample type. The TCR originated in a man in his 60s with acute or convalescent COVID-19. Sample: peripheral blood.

In nucleotide form, the sequence is TGCAGCGTTGAAGGTGGCCGGGGGAGCACTGAAGCTTTCTTT. This yields the protein CSVEGGRGSTEAFF. The chain uses TRBV29-1 and TRBJ1-1; the D segment could be TRBD1, given 5 matching bases. The CDR3, cysteine through phenylalanine, is 14 amino acids long. CDR3 DNA only is kept here, 42 bases in frame from base 1. CDR1 and CDR2, looked up from the germline V gene, are SQVTM and ANQGSEA. A distance of 13 bases separates the germline ends of V and J, which lose 1 base and 4 bases respectively.